This TCR beta chain is drawn from a study of blood T cells in healthy people across ages. Using a J-beta primer mix together with a sample-barcoded 5' primer, a second PCR was run for roughly 6 to 12 cycles. TCRdb independently ran MiXCR on the 5' RACE reads; one entry per CDR3 protein. The table lists around 1.5 million distinct CDR3 sequences, 42% of them singletons. Study-level results: Reliance upon unsorted PBMCs precluded definitive naive versus antigen-experienced comparison.

With respect to this clonotype: Its antigen is not known.

The sequence was obtained from a woman aged 18-30 years in good health. Sequenced sample: blood.

CDR3 protein: CAWSTVTYEQYF. The DNA of the CDR3 is TGTGCCTGGAGTACTGTAACCTACGAGCAGTACTTC. The V and J genes are TRBV30 and TRBJ2-4; no firm D call. The DNA matches TRBJ2-7 better at its end, which makes the J call doubtful. Per germline, CDR1 GTSNPN and CDR2 SVGIG (reference sequence). The CDR3 consists of 12 residues.